This T cell receptor (beta chain) was identified during a study of OX40 agonist ivuxolimab in advanced cancers. The overall study: The patients' treatment was ivuxolimab, an agonistic anti-OX40 (CD134) antibody.

Trimming at V came to 6 bases and at J to 5 bases, leaving 8 bases not matched to a gene. The CDR3 runs to 15 residues. CDR1 is LNHNV, CDR2 YYDKDF, per germline (reference sequence). A few counts support this clone. Measured with immunoSEQ multiplex PCR; TCRdb has only the in-frame clones, and not every one. Of about 86,000 clones in the sample, roughly nine tenths were seen once. The chain is built from TRBV15 and TRBJ2-5, with 11 nucleotides matching TRBD2. Sequencing used CD4+ or CD8+ T cells sorted from blood, obtained in a trial of the OX40 agonist ivuxolimab. The origin of this receptor is an adult with an advanced solid tumor such as melanoma, head and neck, liver or kidney cancer. CDR3 protein: CATRPRTSGRETQYF. The CDR3, as DNA: TGTGCCACCAGGCCTCGGACTAGCGGGCGGGAGACCCAGTACTTC.